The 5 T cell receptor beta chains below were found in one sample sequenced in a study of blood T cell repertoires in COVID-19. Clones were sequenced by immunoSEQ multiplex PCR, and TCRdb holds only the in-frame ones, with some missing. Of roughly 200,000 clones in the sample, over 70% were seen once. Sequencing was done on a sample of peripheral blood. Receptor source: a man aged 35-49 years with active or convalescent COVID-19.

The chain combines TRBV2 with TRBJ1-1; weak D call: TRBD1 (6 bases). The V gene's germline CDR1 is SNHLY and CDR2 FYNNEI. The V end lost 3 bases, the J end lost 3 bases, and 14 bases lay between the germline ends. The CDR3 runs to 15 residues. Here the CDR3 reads CASSDRGRGYTEAFF. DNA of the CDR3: TGTGCCAGCAGTGATCGGGGCAGGGGTTACACTGAAGCTTTCTTT.

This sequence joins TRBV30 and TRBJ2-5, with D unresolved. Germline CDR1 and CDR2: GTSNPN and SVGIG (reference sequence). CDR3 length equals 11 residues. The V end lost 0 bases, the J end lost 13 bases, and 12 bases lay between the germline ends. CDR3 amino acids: CAWSVPSLPYF. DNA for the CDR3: TGTGCCTGGAGTGTACCAAGCCTCCCGTACTTC.

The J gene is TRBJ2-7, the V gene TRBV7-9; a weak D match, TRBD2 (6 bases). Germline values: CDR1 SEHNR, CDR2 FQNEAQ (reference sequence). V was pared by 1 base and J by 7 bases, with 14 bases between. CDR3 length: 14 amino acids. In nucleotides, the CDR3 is TGTGCCAGCAGCTTAGATCTCAGCCGGGGGGAGCAGTACTTC. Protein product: CASSLDLSRGEQYF.

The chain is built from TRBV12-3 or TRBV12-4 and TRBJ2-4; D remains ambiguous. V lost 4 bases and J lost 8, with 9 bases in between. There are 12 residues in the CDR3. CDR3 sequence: CASSSQSDIQYF. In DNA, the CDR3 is TGTGCCAGCAGTTCTCAATCAGACATTCAGTACTTC.

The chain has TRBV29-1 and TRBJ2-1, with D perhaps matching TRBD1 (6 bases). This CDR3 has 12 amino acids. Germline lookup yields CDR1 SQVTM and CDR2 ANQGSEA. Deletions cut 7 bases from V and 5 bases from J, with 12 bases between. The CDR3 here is CSAGTSHNEQFF. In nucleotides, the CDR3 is TGCAGCGCTGGGACAAGCCACAATGAGCAGTTCTTC.